These 16 T cell receptor beta chains originate from one sample sequenced in a study of cytomegalovirus exposure and HLA in healthy donors. The study ran its PCR with 60 Vbeta and 13 Jbeta primers. The repertoire was sequenced with immunoSEQ multiplex PCR; TCRdb's copy has only in-frame clones and lacks some. Of roughly 130,000 clones detected, around 66% appear once; the ten largest clones hold roughly 8.6%. The sample consisted of PBMCs. These TCRs come from a woman between 35 and 50 years old in good health and CMV-seropositive.

This chain uses TRBV28 with TRBJ1-4, with a possible D match to TRBD1 (6 bases). With 11 bases removed from V and 8 bases from J, the gap between germline ends came to 15 bases. CDR3 length equals 12 residues. Germline V gene data show CDR1 as MDHEN and CDR2 as SYDVKM. The CDR3 DNA reads as TGTGCCGTGGGCAGGGGAATGGAAAAACTGTTTTTT. Residues: CAVGRGMEKLFF.

The chain recombines TRBV28 with TRBJ1-2; 12 bases are shared with TRBD1. V lost 7 bases, J lost 1 base, and 10 bases stayed unmatched. Looked up from germline, CDR1 is MDHEN and CDR2 is SYDVKM. The CDR3 spans 17 residues. The CDR3 reads CASTSQGQGAINYGYTF. CDR3 sequence (DNA): TGTGCCAGCACCTCCCAGGGACAGGGGGCAATTAACTATGGCTACACCTTC.

The V gene is TRBV6-1, the J gene TRBJ2-7; D is ambiguous. This CDR3 spans 15 amino acids. Trimming took off 5 bases at V and 1 base at J, with 15 bases between the two ends. The V gene's germline CDR1 is MNHNS and CDR2 SASEGT. CDR3 sequence (DNA): TGTGCCAGCAGTAAAGAACAAGTCCCATCCTACGAGCAGTACTTC. Amino acids: CASSKEQVPSYEQYF.

This clone was detected only a few times. The V gene is TRBV6-5, the J gene TRBJ2-7; possible D gene TRBD2, 5 bases. CDR1 is MNHEY and CDR2 is SVGAGI in the germline V gene. The V end lost 1 base, the J end lost 0 bases, and 10 bases lay between the germline ends. The CDR3 totals 15 residues. CDR3 DNA sequence: TGTGCCAGCAGTTACTTGGAGCGGAGCTCCTACGAGCAGTACTTC. Protein sequence: CASSYLERSSYEQYF.

This clone was counted a few times. Other DNA sequences from this sample encode an identical CDR3 as well. The rearrangement uses TRBV19 and TRBJ2-1; the match to TRBD2 covers 9 bases. The length of the CDR3 is 15 residues. From germline, CDR1 is LNHDA and CDR2 SQIVND (reference sequence). V lost 5 bases, J lost 2 bases, and 4 bases stayed unmatched. CDR3 region: CASSVTSGPYNEQFF. The CDR3 nucleotides read TGTGCCAGTAGTGTGACTAGCGGACCCTACAATGAGCAGTTCTTC.

The rearrangement links TRBV18 to TRBJ2-4; 7 positions agree with TRBD2. The V segment lost 6 bases and the J segment 6 bases; nucleotides outside the gene matches: 5. The CDR3 length is 13 residues. Germline lookup yields CDR1 KGHSH and CDR2 LQKENI. The CDR3, as DNA: TGTGCCAGCTCTTACTCGGGGGGAAACATTCAGTACTTC. The encoded protein is CASSYSGGNIQYF. Looking up the rest from reference TRBV18 and TRBJ2-4 gives the full variable domain: NAGVMQNPRHLVRRRGQEARLRCSPMKGHSHVYWYRQLPEEGLKFMVYLQKENIIDESGMPKERFSAEFPKEGPSILRIQQVVRGDSAAYFCASSYSGGNIQYFGAGTRLSVL.

The chain combines TRBV30 with TRBJ1-1, with D unclear. Per the germline V gene, CDR1 is GTSNPN and CDR2 is SVGIG (reference sequence). With 0 bases removed from V and 1 base from J, the gap between germline ends came to 12 bases. This CDR3 region has 15 residues. CDR3 loop: CAWSVGPGGNTEAFF. Here the CDR3 DNA reads TGTGCCTGGAGTGTCGGTCCGGGTGGGAACACTGAAGCTTTCTTT. The complete variable domain, with remaining parts taken from reference TRBV30 and TRBJ1-1, reads SQTIHQWPATLVQPVGSPLSLECTVEGTSNPNLYWYRQAAGRGLQLLFYSVGIGQISSEVPQNLSASRPQDRQFILSSKKLLLSDSGFYLCAWSVGPGGNTEAFFGQGTRLTVV.

J is TRBJ2-7 and V is TRBV13, with 8 bases aligning to TRBD1. V was clipped by 5 bases and J by 0 bases; unmatched bases: 3. This CDR3 has 14 residues. Looked up from germline, CDR1 is PRHDT and CDR2 is FYEKMQ (reference sequence). CDR3 loop: CASSRQGLSYEQYF. Written as DNA, the CDR3 is TGTGCCAGCAGCCGACAGGGGCTCTCCTACGAGCAGTACTTC. The full variable domain, in which reference TRBV13 and TRBJ2-7 provide the parts outside the CDR3, is AAGVIQSPRHLIKEKRETATLKCYPIPRHDTVYWYQQGPGQDPQFLISFYEKMQSDKGSIPDRFSAQQFSDYHSELNMSSLELGDSALYFCASSRQGLSYEQYFGPGTRLTVT.

The V and J genes are TRBV28 and TRBJ2-7; D perhaps matches TRBD2 (5 bases). This CDR3 region has 14 residues. V was pared by 4 bases and J by 1 base, with 11 bases between. The V gene's germline CDR1 is MDHEN and CDR2 SYDVKM. The chain's CDR3 is CASSYGVPSYEQYF. The CDR3 bases are TGTGCCAGCAGTTACGGGGTACCTTCCTACGAGCAGTACTTC. The full variable domain, its missing parts supplied by reference TRBV28 and TRBJ2-7, is DVKVTQSSRYLVKRTGEKVFLECVQDMDHENMFWYRQDPGLGLRLIYFSYDVKMKEKGDIPEGYSVSREKKERFSLILESASTNQTSMYLCASSYGVPSYEQYFGPGTRLTVT.

The chain links TRBV15 to TRBJ2-5; D is possibly TRBD2 (6 bases). This CDR3 spans 16 amino acids. Trimming took 3 bases from V and 0 from J, leaving 14 bases between them. Germline CDR1 is LNHNV and CDR2 is YYDKDF (reference sequence). The CDR3: CATSSPGTGYQETQYF. The CDR3 DNA sequence: TGTGCCACCAGCAGTCCCGGGACTGGCTACCAAGAGACCCAGTACTTC.

The CDR3 region has the DNA TGTGCCAGCAGATCAGGAGGCGGGGAGCTGTTTTTT. Translation: CASRSGGGELFF. The chain carries TRBV27 and TRBJ2-2, with D maybe TRBD2 (5 bases). Trimming shortened V by 6 bases and J by 7 bases, and 9 bases separated the two germline ends. Germline values: CDR1 MNHEY, CDR2 SMNVEV (reference sequence). The CDR3 runs to 12 residues.

CDR3 residues: CASSSPRGDKTKGTEAFF. The CDR3 DNA is TGTGCCAGCAGCTCCCCTCGGGGGGACAAAACCAAAGGGACTGAAGCTTTCTTT. The genes are TRBV7-8 and TRBJ1-1, with D tentatively TRBD1 (6 bases). Trimming pared 4 bases from V and 5 bases from J, leaving 26 bases between. Germline assignment: CDR1 SGHVS and CDR2 FQNEAQ. This CDR3 has 18 amino acids.

This chain links TRBV6-1 with TRBJ2-1; D unclear. Germline assignment: CDR1 MNHNS and CDR2 SASEGT. The CDR3 is 15 amino acids. Trimming stripped 1 base from V and 2 bases from J, with 9 bases between. This CDR3 is CASSEGPVPYNEQFF. The DNA of the CDR3 is TGTGCCAGCAGTGAAGGGCCTGTTCCCTACAATGAGCAGTTCTTC.

The chain combines TRBV7-2 with TRBJ1-5, with D unclear. This CDR3 contains 15 residues. The V end was cut by 1 base, the J end by 3 bases, with 10 bases between. Germline CDR1 SGHTA, CDR2 FQGNSA. This CDR3 reads CASSLGGFSNQPQHF. The CDR3 region has the DNA TGTGCCAGCAGCTTAGGAGGGTTCTCCAATCAGCCCCAGCATTTT. Supplemented by reference TRBV7-2 and TRBJ1-5, the full variable domain reads GAGVSQSPSNKVTEKGKDVELRCDPISGHTALYWYRQSLGQGLEFLIYFQGNSAPDKSGLPSDRFSAERTGGSVSTLTIQRTQQEDSAVYLCASSLGGFSNQPQHFGDGTRLSIL.

Comments on this clone: The germline gene is not matched at one end of the junction; a read error may be the cause. The same CDR3 can be traced to other DNA sequences in this sample. This sequence joins TRBV7-9 and TRBJ1-5; 11 bases match TRBD1. The CDR3 sequence is 16 residues long. Germline CDR1 and CDR2: SEHNR and FQNEAQ (reference sequence). Here the CDR3 reads CASSRTGGAGSQPQHF. In nucleotides, the CDR3 is TGTGCCAGCAGTCGGACAGGGGGCGCGGGAAGTCAGCCCCAGCACTTT. Drawing the rest from reference TRBV7-9 and TRBJ1-5, the complete variable domain is DTGVSQNPRHKITKRGQNVTFRCDPISEHNRLYWYRQTLGQGPEFLTYFQNEAQLEKSRLLSDRFSAERPKGSFSTLEIQRTEQGDSAMYLCASSRTGGAGSQPQHFGDGTRLSIL.

The chain links TRBV6-6 to TRBJ2-7, with D possibly TRBD2 on 6 matching bases. Looked up from germline, CDR1 is MNHNY and CDR2 is SVGAGI (reference sequence). V lost 2 bases to trimming and J lost 9 bases, with 20 bases between them. This CDR3 is built from 15 residues. CDR3 protein: CASSYGGSQISGQYF. Here the CDR3 DNA reads TGTGCCAGCAGTTACGGAGGGTCCCAGATCTCAGGGCAGTACTTC.